Listed here are 16 T cell receptor beta chains from one sample, sequenced in a study of CD8 T cells in ankylosing spondylitis. Each CDR3 protein is one row after TCRdb ran MiXCR on the 5' RACE reads. The table has tens of thousands of distinct CDR3 sequences, 2.5% seen once. The material sequenced was blood, either unsorted or a sorted T cell fraction (not recorded which). These receptors came from a female donor with ankylosing spondylitis or in good health (not recorded which).

This clonotype showed up many times. V usage is TRBV9 and J usage is TRBJ1-1; D is undetermined. The germline gives CDR1 SGDLS, CDR2 YYNGEE. V dropped 0 bases and J dropped 0 bases, with 9 bases sitting between them. The CDR3 consists of 15 residues. The DNA of the CDR3 is TGTGCCAGCAGCGTAGTTGGTGGAATGAACACTGAAGCTTTCTTT. Encoded protein: CASSVVGGMNTEAFF.

Many counts were recorded for this clonotype. This chain links TRBV9 with TRBJ2-3, with D tentatively TRBD2 (6 bases). V was trimmed by 7 bases and J by 2 bases, leaving 20 bases between them. This CDR3 has 16 residues. CDR1 and CDR2 from the germline V gene are SGDLS and YYNGEE. CDR3 region: CASGGGTQVYTDTQYF. The CDR3 DNA reads as TGTGCCAGCGGAGGAGGGACTCAGGTCTACACAGATACGCAGTATTTT. Using reference TRBV9 and TRBJ2-3 for the parts outside the CDR3, the full variable domain is DSGVTQTPKHLITATGQRVTLRCSPRSGDLSVYWYQQSLDQGLQFLIQYYNGEERAKGNILERFSAQQFPDLHSELNLSSLELGDSALYFCASGGGTQVYTDTQYFGPGTRLTVL.

This clonotype showed up many times. This chain links TRBV9 with TRBJ2-3; D might be TRBD2 (5 bases). The germline CDR1 and CDR2 sequences are SGDLS and YYNGEE. V gave up 2 bases and J gave up 0 bases, with 13 bases separating them. This CDR3 has 16 residues. In nucleotides, the CDR3 is TGTGCCAGCAGCGTCAGAGCGGACCTAAGCACAGATACGCAGTATTTT. Translation: CASSVRADLSTDTQYF.

This clonotype came up many times. This sequence joins TRBV9 and TRBJ2-1, with D possibly being TRBD1 or TRBD2 (5 bases each). V lost 4 bases, J lost 5 bases, and 16 bases lay in between. The germline V gene encodes CDR1 SGDLS and CDR2 YYNGEE. This CDR3 region has 15 residues. The CDR3 DNA follows: TGTGCCAGCAGCCGCACCGGGACGGATAACAATGAGCAGTTCTTC. This gives the protein CASSRTGTDNNEQFF.

This clonotype was counted ten times or more. The chain links TRBV9 to TRBJ2-7; D is undetermined. CDR1 is SGDLS and CDR2 is YYNGEE in the germline V gene. This CDR3 has 14 residues. V lost 2 bases and J 4 bases, leaving 13 bases between the germline ends. The chain's CDR3 is CASSVYGSDYEQYF. The DNA for the CDR3 is TGTGCCAGCAGCGTCTACGGCAGCGATTACGAGCAGTACTTC.

The sample holds many counts of this clonotype. This sequence joins TRBV9 and TRBJ2-1; 12 nucleotides line up with TRBD2. CDR1 SGDLS and CDR2 YYNGEE come from the germline V gene. The CDR3 has 15 amino acids. With V trimmed by 0 bases and J by 7 bases, 2 bases remained unmatched. The CDR3 sequence is CASSVGGTSGNEQFF. For the CDR3, the DNA is TGTGCCAGCAGCGTAGGTGGGACTAGCGGGAATGAGCAGTTCTTC.

This clonotype has ten or more counts. The genes are TRBV9 and TRBJ1-6; 9 bases agree with TRBD1. The V gene end was trimmed by 4 bases and the J gene end by 7 bases; junction bases not matched to a gene: 9. The CDR3 totals 16 residues. The germline V gene encodes CDR1 SGDLS and CDR2 YYNGEE. The CDR3, as DNA: TGTGCCAGCAGCCTCTCCGGGACAGGGCCCAATTCACCCCTCCACTTT. It codes for CASSLSGTGPNSPLHF. The variable domain in full, completed from reference TRBV9 and TRBJ1-6, reads DSGVTQTPKHLITATGQRVTLRCSPRSGDLSVYWYQQSLDQGLQFLIQYYNGEERAKGNILERFSAQQFPDLHSELNLSSLELGDSALYFCASSLSGTGPNSPLHFGNGTRLTVT.

For this clonotype: An end of the junction differs from the germline gene, which may be a read error. The chain uses TRBV9 and TRBJ2-3; 7 nucleotides agree with TRBD1. CDR1 SGDLS and CDR2 YYNGEE come from the germline V gene. CDR3 size: 14 residues. The CDR3 loop is CASSARQGTDTQYF. In nucleotides, the CDR3 is TGTGCCAGCAGCGCGCGACAGGGCACGGATACGCAGTATTTT.

This clonotype was counted at least ten times. This sequence joins TRBV9 and TRBJ2-1, with 13 bases lining up with TRBD2. The CDR3 contains 16 residues. Germline V gene data show CDR1 as SGDLS and CDR2 as YYNGEE. V dropped 3 bases and J dropped 4; count of bases not matched to a gene: 4. Here the CDR3 DNA reads TGTGCCAGCAGCGGGGGGACTAGCGGGGATTACAATGAGCAGTTCTTC. Translation gives CASSGGTSGDYNEQFF.

This clonotype was observed many times. CDR3 in amino acids: CASSVGINEKLFF. The CDR3 nucleotides are TGTGCCAGCAGCGTAGGAATTAATGAAAAACTGTTTTTT. The V and J genes are TRBV9 and TRBJ1-4; D is unresolved. The germline gives CDR1 SGDLS, CDR2 YYNGEE. The CDR3 totals 13 residues. Trimming cost V 0 bases and J 4 bases, with 4 bases left between them.

In its sample, this clonotype was seen many times. The chain links TRBV9 to TRBJ1-6, with unresolved D. The CDR3 is 15 residues long. Trimming stripped 0 bases from V and 8 bases from J, with 12 bases between. CDR1 and CDR2 from the germline V gene are SGDLS and YYNGEE. CDR3 sequence (DNA): TGTGCCAGCAGCGTAGGCGTGCAACCTGATTCACCCCTCCACTTT. It is translated as CASSVGVQPDSPLHF.

There are many counts of this clonotype. V is TRBV9 and J is TRBJ2-1; 8 nucleotides agree with TRBD2. The germline V gene has CDR1 SGDLS and CDR2 YYNGEE. This CDR3 is 17 amino acids long. Trimming took 0 bases from V and 5 from J; bases not matched to a gene: 10. The CDR3, as DNA: TGTGCCAGCAGCGTAGGTAGCGGGAACTATGAGCACAATGAGCAGTTCTTC. Translating gives CASSVGSGNYEHNEQFF.

In its sample, this clonotype was seen many times. The chain joins TRBV9 to TRBJ2-2, with TRBD1 matching over 7 bases. The CDR3 totals 16 residues. Germline V gene sequence: CDR1 SGDLS, CDR2 YYNGEE. V shed 2 bases and J 6 bases; nucleotides not matched to a gene: 10. The CDR3 coding sequence is TGTGCCAGCAGCGTGCAGACAGGGATGGTTCCCGGGGAGCTGTTTTTT. It specifies CASSVQTGMVPGELFF.

This clonotype was seen many times. The CDR3 reads CASSPRAGVGEQYF. The CDR3 nucleotides read TGTGCCAGCAGCCCGAGAGCGGGAGTCGGCGAGCAGTACTTC. This sequence joins TRBV9 and TRBJ2-7; 8 bases are shared with TRBD2. Germline loops: CDR1 SGDLS, CDR2 YYNGEE. Trimming at V came to 4 bases and at J to 6 bases, leaving 9 bases not matched to a gene. This CDR3 contains 14 residues.

This clonotype showed up many times. The genes are TRBV9 and TRBJ2-2, with 7 bases matching TRBD1. V lost 3 bases, J lost 0 bases, and 5 bases stayed unmatched. Germline values: CDR1 SGDLS, CDR2 YYNGEE. The CDR3 consists of 16 residues. This chain's CDR3 is CASSAGQRANTGELFF. CDR3 coding DNA: TGTGCCAGCAGCGCGGGACAGCGTGCGAACACCGGGGAGCTGTTTTTT.

This clonotype appeared many times. The chain employs TRBV9 and TRBJ2-2; possibly TRBD2 for D (6 bases). The germline CDR1 and CDR2 sequences are SGDLS and YYNGEE. With 0 bases removed from V and 0 bases from J, the gap between germline ends came to 12 bases. The CDR3 contains 17 residues. CDR3 bases: TGTGCCAGCAGCGTAGCTGGTTCTAGCGCGAACACCGGGGAGCTGTTTTTT. This codes for CASSVAGSSANTGELFF. The entire variable domain, with the rest obtained from reference TRBV9 and TRBJ2-2, is as follows: DSGVTQTPKHLITATGQRVTLRCSPRSGDLSVYWYQQSLDQGLQFLIQYYNGEERAKGNILERFSAQQFPDLHSELNLSSLELGDSALYFCASSVAGSSANTGELFFGEGSRLTVL.